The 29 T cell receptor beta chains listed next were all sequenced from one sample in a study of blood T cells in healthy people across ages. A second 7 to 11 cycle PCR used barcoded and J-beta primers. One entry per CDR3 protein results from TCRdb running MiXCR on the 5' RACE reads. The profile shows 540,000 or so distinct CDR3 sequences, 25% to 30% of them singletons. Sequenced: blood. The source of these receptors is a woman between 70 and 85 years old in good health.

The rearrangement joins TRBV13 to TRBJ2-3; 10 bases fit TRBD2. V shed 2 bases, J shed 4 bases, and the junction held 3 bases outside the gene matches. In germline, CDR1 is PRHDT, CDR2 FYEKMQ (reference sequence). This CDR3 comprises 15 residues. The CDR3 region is CASSLSGTSADTQYF. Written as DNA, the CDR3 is TGTGCCAGCAGCTTATCCGGGACTAGCGCAGATACGCAGTATTTT. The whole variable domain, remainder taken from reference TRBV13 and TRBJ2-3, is AAGVIQSPRHLIKEKRETATLKCYPIPRHDTVYWYQQGPGQDPQFLISFYEKMQSDKGSIPDRFSAQQFSDYHSELNMSSLELGDSALYFCASSLSGTSADTQYFGPGTRLTVL.

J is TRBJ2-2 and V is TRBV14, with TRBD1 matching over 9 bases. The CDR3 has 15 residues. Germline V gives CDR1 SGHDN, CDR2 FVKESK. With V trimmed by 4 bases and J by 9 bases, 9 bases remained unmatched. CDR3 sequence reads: CASSRRQGGTRELFF. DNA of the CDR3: TGTGCCAGCAGCCGAAGACAGGGGGGGACTAGGGAGCTGTTTTTT.

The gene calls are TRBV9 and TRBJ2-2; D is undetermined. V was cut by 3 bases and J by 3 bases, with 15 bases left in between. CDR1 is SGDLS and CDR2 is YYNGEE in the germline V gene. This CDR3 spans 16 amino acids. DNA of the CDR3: TGTGCCAGCAGCGCCCCCGTCGCAGCCCACACCGGGGAGCTGTTTTTT. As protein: CASSAPVAAHTGELFF.

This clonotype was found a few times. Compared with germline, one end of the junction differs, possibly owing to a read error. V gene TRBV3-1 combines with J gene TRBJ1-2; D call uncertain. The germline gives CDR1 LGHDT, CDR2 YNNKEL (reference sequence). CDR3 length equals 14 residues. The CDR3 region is CASGHALKSGGYTF. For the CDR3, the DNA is TGTGCCAGCGGCCACGCCCTTAAATCCGGCGGCTACACCTTC.

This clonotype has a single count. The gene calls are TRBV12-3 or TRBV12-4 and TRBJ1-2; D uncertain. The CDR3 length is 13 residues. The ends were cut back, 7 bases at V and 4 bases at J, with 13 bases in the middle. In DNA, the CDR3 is TGTGCCAGCACCAAAGGACGTCTCTATGGCTACACCTTC. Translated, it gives CASTKGRLYGYTF.

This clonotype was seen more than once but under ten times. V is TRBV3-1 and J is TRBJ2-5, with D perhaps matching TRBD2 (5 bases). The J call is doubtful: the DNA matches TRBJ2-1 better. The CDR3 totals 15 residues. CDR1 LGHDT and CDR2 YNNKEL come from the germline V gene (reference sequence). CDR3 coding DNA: TGTGCCAGCAGCCAATACCCAGCGGAGTACAATGAGCAGTTCTTC. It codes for CASSQYPAEYNEQFF.

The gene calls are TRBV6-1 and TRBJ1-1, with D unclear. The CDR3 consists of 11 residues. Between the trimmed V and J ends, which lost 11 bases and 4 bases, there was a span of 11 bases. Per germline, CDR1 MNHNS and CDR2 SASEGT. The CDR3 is CASPRGTEAFF. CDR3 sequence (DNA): TGTGCCTCACCCCGGGGCACTGAAGCTTTCTTT.

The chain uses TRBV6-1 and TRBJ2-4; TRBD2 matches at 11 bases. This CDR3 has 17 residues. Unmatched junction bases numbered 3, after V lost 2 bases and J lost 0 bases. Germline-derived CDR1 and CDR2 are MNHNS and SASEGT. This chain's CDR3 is CASSELAGGTAKNIQYF. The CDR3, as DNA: TGTGCCAGCAGTGAACTAGCGGGGGGAACAGCCAAAAACATTCAGTACTTC.

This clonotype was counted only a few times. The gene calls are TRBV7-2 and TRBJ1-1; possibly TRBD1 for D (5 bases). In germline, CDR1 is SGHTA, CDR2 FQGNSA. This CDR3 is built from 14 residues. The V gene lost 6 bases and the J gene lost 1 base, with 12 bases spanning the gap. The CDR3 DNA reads TGTGCCAGCAGTCGACTACAGGCGAACACTGAAGCTTTCTTT. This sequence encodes CASSRLQANTEAFF. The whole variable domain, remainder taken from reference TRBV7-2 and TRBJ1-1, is GAGVSQSPSNKVTEKGKDVELRCDPISGHTALYWYRQSLGQGLEFLIYFQGNSAPDKSGLPSDRFSAERTGGSVSTLTIQRTQQEDSAVYLCASSRLQANTEAFFGQGTRLTVV.

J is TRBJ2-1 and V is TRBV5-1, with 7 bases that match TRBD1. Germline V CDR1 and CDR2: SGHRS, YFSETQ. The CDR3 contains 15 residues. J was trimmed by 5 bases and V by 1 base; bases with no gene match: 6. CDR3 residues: CASSLSETGHNEQFF. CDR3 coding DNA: TGCGCCAGCAGCTTGAGTGAGACAGGGCACAATGAGCAGTTCTTC.

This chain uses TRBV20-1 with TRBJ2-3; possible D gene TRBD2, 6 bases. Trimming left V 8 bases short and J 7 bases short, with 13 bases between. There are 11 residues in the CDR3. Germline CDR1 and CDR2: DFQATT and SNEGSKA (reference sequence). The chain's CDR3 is CSTLGGNTQYF. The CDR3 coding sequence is TGCAGTACTCTCGGGGGAAATACGCAGTATTTT.

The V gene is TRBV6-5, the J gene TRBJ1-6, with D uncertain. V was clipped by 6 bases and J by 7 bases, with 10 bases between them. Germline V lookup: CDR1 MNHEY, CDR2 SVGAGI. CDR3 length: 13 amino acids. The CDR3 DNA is TGTGCCAGCAGCCGCGTCCGAAATTCACCCCTCCACTTT. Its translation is CASSRVRNSPLHF.

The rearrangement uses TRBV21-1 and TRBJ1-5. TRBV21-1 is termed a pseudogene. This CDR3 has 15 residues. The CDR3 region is CASNKADLQYQPQHF. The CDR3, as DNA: TGTGCCAGCAACAAAGCCGACCTTCAGTATCAGCCCCAGCATTTT.

This chain's CDR3 is CASSGFSGGDTQYF. The CDR3 DNA is TGTGCCAGCAGTGGATTCTCAGGGGGAGATACGCAGTATTTT. The chain is built from TRBV2 and TRBJ2-3; the match to TRBD1 covers 7 bases. Germline CDR1 is SNHLY and CDR2 is FYNNEI. Trimming cost V 4 bases and J 5 bases; bases outside gene matches: 6. CDR3 length: 14 amino acids.

The CDR3 spells CASSSQPQETQYF. CDR3 coding DNA: TGTGCCAGCAGCTCCCAACCCCAAGAGACCCAGTACTTC. The V and J genes are TRBV7-2 and TRBJ2-5; no clear D. CDR1 and CDR2 (germline): SGHTA, FQGNSA. V was shortened by 4 bases and J by 1 base, with 7 bases between the two germline ends. The CDR3 has 13 residues.

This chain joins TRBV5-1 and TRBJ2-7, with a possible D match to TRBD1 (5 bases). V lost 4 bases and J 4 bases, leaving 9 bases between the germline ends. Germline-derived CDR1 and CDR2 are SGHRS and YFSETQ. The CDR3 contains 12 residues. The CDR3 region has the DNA TGCGCCAGCAGCCTCAGGGAATACGAGCAGTACTTC. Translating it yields CASSLREYEQYF.

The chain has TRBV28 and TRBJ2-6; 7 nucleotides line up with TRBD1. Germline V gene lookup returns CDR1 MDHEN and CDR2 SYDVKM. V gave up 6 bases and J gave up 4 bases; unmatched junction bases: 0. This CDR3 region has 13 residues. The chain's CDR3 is CASRTGGANVLTF. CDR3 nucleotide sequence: TGTGCCAGCAGGACAGGGGGGGCCAACGTCCTGACTTTC.

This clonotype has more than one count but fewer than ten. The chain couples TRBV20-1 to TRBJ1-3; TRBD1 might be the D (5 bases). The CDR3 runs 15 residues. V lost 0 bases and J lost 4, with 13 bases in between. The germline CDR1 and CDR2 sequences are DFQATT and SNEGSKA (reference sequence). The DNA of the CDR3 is TGCAGTGCTAGAGACAGGGTGAAATCCGGAAACACCATATATTTT. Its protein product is CSARDRVKSGNTIYF.

In DNA, the CDR3 is TGCAGTGCTAGAGCCTATAGCGGGATTTCCCGGGCCGCACTAACAGATACGCAGTATTTT. Amino acid sequence: CSARAYSGISRAALTDTQYF. The chain uses TRBV20-1 and TRBJ2-3, with 8 bases identical to TRBD2. CDR3 size: 20 residues. From germline, CDR1 is DFQATT and CDR2 SNEGSKA (reference sequence). The J segment lost 3 bases and the V segment lost 1 base, leaving 21 bases of the junction unmatched.

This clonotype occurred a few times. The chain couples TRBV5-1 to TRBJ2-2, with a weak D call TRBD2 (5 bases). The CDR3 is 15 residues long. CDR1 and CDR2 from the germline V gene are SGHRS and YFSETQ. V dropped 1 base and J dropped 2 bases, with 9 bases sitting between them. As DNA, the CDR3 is TGCGCCAGCAGCTTGCTACGGGGAAACACCGGGGAGCTGTTTTTT. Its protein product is CASSLLRGNTGELFF. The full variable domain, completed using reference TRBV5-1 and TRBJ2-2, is KAGVTQTPRYLIKTRGQQVTLSCSPISGHRSVSWYQQTPGQGLQFLFEYFSETQRNKGNFPGRFSGRQFSNSRSEMNVSTLELGDSALYLCASSLLRGNTGELFFGEGSRLTVL.

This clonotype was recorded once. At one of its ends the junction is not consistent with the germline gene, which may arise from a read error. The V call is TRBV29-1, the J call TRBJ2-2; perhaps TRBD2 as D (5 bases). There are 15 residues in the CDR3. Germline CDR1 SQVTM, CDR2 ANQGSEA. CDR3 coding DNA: TGCAACCCGAACAAGGGAGAGTTGAAGATCTGGGATCTGTTTTTT. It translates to CNPNKGELKIWDLFF.

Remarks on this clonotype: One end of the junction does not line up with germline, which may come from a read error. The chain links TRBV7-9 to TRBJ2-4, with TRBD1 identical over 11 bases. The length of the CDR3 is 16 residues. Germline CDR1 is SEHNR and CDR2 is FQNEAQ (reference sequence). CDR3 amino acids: CACSYGTGGLQNIQYF. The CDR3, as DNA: TGTGCCTGCAGCTACGGGACAGGGGGATTACAAAACATTCAGTACTTC.

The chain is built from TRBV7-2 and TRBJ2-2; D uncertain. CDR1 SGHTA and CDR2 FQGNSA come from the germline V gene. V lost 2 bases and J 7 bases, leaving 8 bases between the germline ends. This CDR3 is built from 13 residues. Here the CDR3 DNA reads TGTGCCAGCAGCTTAATTTTGGTCGGGGAGCTGTTTTTT. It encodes CASSLILVGELFF.

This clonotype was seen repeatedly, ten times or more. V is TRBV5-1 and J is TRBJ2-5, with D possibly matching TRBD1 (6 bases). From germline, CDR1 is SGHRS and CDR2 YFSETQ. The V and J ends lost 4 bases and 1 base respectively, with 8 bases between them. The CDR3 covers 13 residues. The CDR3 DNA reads TGCGCCAGCAGCGCAGGGGTCCAAGAGACCCAGTACTTC. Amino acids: CASSAGVQETQYF.

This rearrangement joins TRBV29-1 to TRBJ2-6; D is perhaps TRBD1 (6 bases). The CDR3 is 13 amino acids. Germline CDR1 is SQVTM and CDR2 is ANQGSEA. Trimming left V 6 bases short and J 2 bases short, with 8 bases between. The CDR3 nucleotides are TGCAGCGTCGGGACAACTGGGGCCAACGTCCTGACTTTC. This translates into CSVGTTGANVLTF.

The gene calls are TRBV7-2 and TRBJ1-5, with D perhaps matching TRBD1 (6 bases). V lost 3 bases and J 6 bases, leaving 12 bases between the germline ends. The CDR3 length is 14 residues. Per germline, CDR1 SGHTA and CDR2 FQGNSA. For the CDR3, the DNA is TGTGCCAGCAGCTTGGGCAGGGGCACTCAGCCCCAGCATTTT. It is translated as CASSLGRGTQPQHF.

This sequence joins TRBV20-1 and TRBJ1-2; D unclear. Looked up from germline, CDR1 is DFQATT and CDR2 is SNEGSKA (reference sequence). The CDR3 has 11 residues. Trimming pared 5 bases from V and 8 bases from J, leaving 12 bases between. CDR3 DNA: TGCAGTGCTCTAGCTACGGGAGGCTACACCTTC. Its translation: CSALATGGYTF.

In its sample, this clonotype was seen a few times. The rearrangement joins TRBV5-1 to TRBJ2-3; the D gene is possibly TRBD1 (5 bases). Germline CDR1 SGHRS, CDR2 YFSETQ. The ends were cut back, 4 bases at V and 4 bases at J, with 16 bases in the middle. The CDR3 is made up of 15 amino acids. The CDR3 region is CASSPPLIQADTQYF. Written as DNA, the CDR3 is TGCGCCAGCAGCCCTCCTCTGATACAGGCAGATACGCAGTATTTT.

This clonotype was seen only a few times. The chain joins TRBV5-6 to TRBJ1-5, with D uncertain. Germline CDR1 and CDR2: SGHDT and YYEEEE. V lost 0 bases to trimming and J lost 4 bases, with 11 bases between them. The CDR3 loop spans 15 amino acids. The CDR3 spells CASSLALGGNQPQHF. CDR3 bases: TGTGCCAGCAGCTTGGCCCTTGGAGGTAATCAGCCCCAGCATTTT.